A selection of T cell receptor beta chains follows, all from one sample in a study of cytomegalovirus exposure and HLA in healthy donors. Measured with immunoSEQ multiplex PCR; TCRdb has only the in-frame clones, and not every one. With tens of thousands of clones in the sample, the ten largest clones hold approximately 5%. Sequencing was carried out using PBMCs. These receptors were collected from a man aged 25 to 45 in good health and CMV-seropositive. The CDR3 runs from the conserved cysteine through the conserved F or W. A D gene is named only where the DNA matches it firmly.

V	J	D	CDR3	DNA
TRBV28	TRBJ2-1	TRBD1	CASSLWGQGIDEQFF	TGTGCCAGCAGTTTATGGGGACAGGGTATCGATGAGCAGTTCTTC
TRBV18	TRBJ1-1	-	CASSPTRDTRMAFF	TGTGCCAGCTCACCAACCCGGGACACCCGGATGGCTTTCTTT
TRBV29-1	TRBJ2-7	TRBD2	CSVEVVAGGYEQYF	TGCAGCGTTGAAGTGGTGGCGGGAGGGTACGAGCAGTACTTC
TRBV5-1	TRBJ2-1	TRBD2	CASSLDPSGGRDNEQFF	TGCGCCAGCAGCTTGGATCCGTCTGGCGGGAGGGACAATGAGCAGTTCTTC
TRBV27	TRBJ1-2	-	CASSLSYGDYGYTF	TGTGCCAGCAGTTTATCGTACGGGGACTATGGCTACACCTTC
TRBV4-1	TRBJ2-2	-	CASSQDPSSTGELFF	TGCGCCAGCAGCCAAGATCCTAGCTCCACCGGGGAGCTGTTTTTT
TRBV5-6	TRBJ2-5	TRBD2	CASSLRASGVIGTQYF	TGTGCCAGCAGCTTGAGGGCTAGCGGGGTTATTGGGACCCAGTACTTC
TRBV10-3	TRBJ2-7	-	CAISDYGRGSSYEQYF	TGTGCCATCAGTGATTATGGGCGGGGCAGCTCCTACGAGCAGTACTTC
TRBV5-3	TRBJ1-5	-	CARSLVANTQPQHF	TGTGCCAGAAGCTTGGTGGCAAACACTCAGCCCCAGCATTTT
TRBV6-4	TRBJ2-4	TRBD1	CASRPDRAMGIQYF	TGTGCCAGCAGACCGGACAGGGCGATGGGAATTCAGTACTTC
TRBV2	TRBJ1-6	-	CASSAGGSSYNSPLHF	TGTGCCAGCAGTGCCGGGGGGAGCTCCTATAATTCCCCCCTCCACTTT
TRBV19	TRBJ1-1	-	CASTLDSRRTEDFF	TGTGCCAGTACCTTAGACTCCCGCAGGACTGAAGATTTCTTT
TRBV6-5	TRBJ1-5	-	CATGSVQPQHF	TGTGCCACCGGGAGCGTCCAGCCCCAGCATTTT
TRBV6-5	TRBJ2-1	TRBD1	CASSLATGGNGEQFF	TGTGCCAGCAGTCTCGCGACAGGGGGCAACGGTGAGCAGTTCTTC
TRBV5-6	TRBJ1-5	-	CASSFQTGLPQHF	TGTGCCAGCAGCTTCCAGACAGGCCTGCCCCAGCATTTT
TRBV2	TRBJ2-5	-	CASKGHLVQETQYF	TGTGCCAGCAAAGGACACCTGGTCCAAGAGACCCAGTACTTC
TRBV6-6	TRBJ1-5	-	CASSYSRPGTKEPQHF	TGTGCCAGCAGTTACTCGCGGCCCGGGACAAAAGAGCCCCAGCATTTT
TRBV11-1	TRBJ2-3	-	CASSLASSTDTQYF	TGTGCCAGCAGCTTAGCGAGCAGCACAGATACGCAGTATTTT
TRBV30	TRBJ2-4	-	CAWSVDRNIQYF	TGTGCCTGGAGTGTTGATAGAAACATTCAGTACTTC
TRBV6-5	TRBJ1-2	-	CASSYNPGDGYTF	TGTGCCAGCAGTTACAATCCAGGGGATGGCTACACCTTC
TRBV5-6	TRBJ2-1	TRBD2	CASSLSLADLPSPYNEQFF	TGTGCCAGCAGCTTGAGTCTAGCGGACCTACCGAGCCCTTACAATGAGCAGTTCTTC